The following is a T cell receptor beta chain sequence with its context. This sample is drawn from a study of T cell responses to AZD1222 COVID-19 vaccine. Here immunoSEQ multiplex PCR was the method, and the copy in TCRdb shows in-frame clones only, minus some. The sample has about 99,000 clones, around nine tenths seen once. Germline lookup yields CDR1 GTSNPN and CDR2 SVGIG (reference sequence). The CDR3 runs to 14 residues. Trimming shortened V by 6 bases and J by 10 bases, and 22 bases separated the two germline ends. This TCR was recovered from an adult in good health. Specimen: peripheral blood, collected on day 0 of AZD1222 vaccination. The chain couples TRBV30 to TRBJ2-1, with D perhaps matching TRBD2 (5 bases). The CDR3 DNA follows: TGTGCCTGTCGCCGAATCAGCGGCGAGCGGGAGCAGTTCTTC. This encodes CACRRISGEREQFF.